This entry concerns a single T cell receptor beta chain. Its antigen is still unknown. Qualities for individual bases were not recorded, and no much larger clone is one base off. CDR1 and CDR2 are read off the germline V gene as MNHNS and SASEGT. The junction shows trimming of 2 bases on V and 5 bases on J, and the gene matches do not reach 7 bases of it. The cysteine opens and the phenylalanine closes a CDR3 of 15 amino acids. The only DNA kept is the CDR3, 45 bases in frame from the first base. The sample originates from a study of shared T cell receptors in the human thymus (dated by TCRdb to about 2021). Describing the broader study: The study examined how self-reactive, shared T-cell receptor alpha chains are generated in the human thymus.

Library preparation was by the immunoSEQ multiplex PCR assay. This immuneACCESS table, as held by TCRdb, lists in-frame sequences with V and J called but not all clones. Of the missing ones, under half trace to an unresolved V gene in checked studies; the others have no known cause. Across this sample there are about 660,000 clones, with about 87% seen only once. Just under 0.0095% of the sample belongs to the ten largest clones. The same specimen was also included in a second study, on human thymus T cells. Per that second paper: The donors were immunologically healthy infants in Finland who had open corrective cardiac surgery for congenital heart defects. Thymus tissue was collected as surgical resects that were removed during corrective cardiac surgery. Both the thymic and the peripheral blood repertoires appeared to show biased V and J gene segment usage. Highly overlapping thymic TCR repertoires among unrelated individuals were reported in the related research. The study used under 10 infant thymus samples plus four related peripheral blood samples to characterize TCR alpha and beta repertoires. Donor ages ranging from about 7 to 250 days were recorded, and over 5 male and a couple of female infants were included in the cohort. Thymocytes were freed from the tissue by mechanical means and kept at -70 degrees C as pellets of roughly 9-34 million cells. A QIAsymphony instrument was used to extract genomic DNA from frozen cell pellets. TCRB and TCRAD loci were amplified from a standardized quantity of quality-controlled genomic DNA using the immunoSEQ multiplex PCR assay. Amplicons spanned the V(D)J region at a length sufficient to cover the CDR3 and identify V and J genes. Through the commercial immunoSEQ service, the amplicons were sequenced on an Illumina platform. Primer bias and sequencing errors were corrected as previously described, and TCRAD and TCRB were defined on the basis of the IMGT database. Analysis of the repertoires was done with immunoSEQ Analyzer 3.0 and VDJTools and included basic statistics, V/J segment usage, diversity estimates, rarefaction and pairwise overlap. Chao1, ChaoE, Efron-Thisted, Shannon and inverse Simpson indices were used to estimate diversity, which was also estimated on datasets down-sampled to the smallest sample. Repertoire overlap was determined by strict matching of CDR3 nucleotide sequence, V gene and J gene, and Jaccard-based multidimensional scaling clustering was applied. On average, thymus samples gave around 880,000 unique TCRB clonotypes, whereas blood samples gave 75,000 to 85,000.

This TCR was recovered from a boy under two years old with a congenital heart defect. Donor details come from another sample of the same person, matched by shared clones. The specimen was thymocytes. In this chain, TRBV6-1 is recombined with TRBJ2-7, with 9 central nucleotides matching TRBD1. The nucleotides are TGTGCCAGCAGTGAAATTGGGGGACAGGGCCACGAGCAGTACTTC. This codes for CASSEIGGQGHEQYF.